This T cell receptor (beta chain) was identified in a study of T-cell memory formation after mild COVID-19 (dated by TCRdb to 2020 to 2022). Describing the broader study: TCR sequence clusters from the two donors were largely donor specific. T-cell clones expanding and contracting after mild COVID-19 in a couple of donors were tracked by longitudinal TCRalpha and TCRbeta repertoire sequencing. The cohort was made up of two young adult volunteers, one female and one male, who were previously healthy. Summary of the overall study and its limitations: Some responding clones were detected in pre-infection memory, which suggested that pre-existing cross-reactive memory T cells had joined the SARS-CoV-2 response. Only two mild cases were covered by the study, and larger cohorts that include severe cases with pre-infection samples were considered necessary. Contracting CD4+ clones were located mainly in the CM and EM memory subsets, whereas CD8+ clones were found to be enriched in EMRA. Clones that contracted from day 15 to 85 showed balanced CD4/CD8 phenotypes, whereas a second wave of clones that expanded from day 15 to 37 leaned towards CD4+. SARS-CoV-2 specificity was not confirmed for the second-wave clones peaking on day 37.

The reads were generated on an Illumina NovaSeq 6000. Using 5'RACE with constant-segment primers, TCRalpha and TCRbeta cDNA libraries were constructed, with sample barcodes and unique molecular identifiers added in the process. RNA was extracted from every sample with Trizol reagent. Library amplification was performed in two PCR steps, and a second sample barcode and Illumina TruSeq adapters were introduced in the second step. The libraries were sequenced on an Illumina NovaSeq using 2 x 150 bp paired-end reads. Concerning the study's data processing: The reads were demultiplexed and collapsed into UMI-guided consensus sequences using migec v1.2.7. Using mixcr v2.1.11, UMI consensuses were aligned to TRA and TRB V and J templates and then assembled into clonotypes. A clonotype was counted as expanded or contracted only when both edgeR and NoisET called the clonotype significant, with the noise models trained on biological replicates. edgeR calls used a false discovery rate-adjusted p below 0.01 and a log2 fold-change threshold of 1. As an exploratory analysis of dynamics, PCA with hierarchical clustering was applied to max-normalized trajectories of the 1000 most abundant clonotypes. Separately sequenced CD4+ and CD8+ repertoires were used to assign a CD4 or CD8 phenotype to each responding clone. TCRdb trimmed the raw reads at Q25, called clones with MiXCR and kept productive beta chains. Rows with a matching CDR3 protein are joined into one entry that keeps the most common DNA and genes. What appears here as the V and J calls and clone size reflects TCRdb's work, not the paper's. The sample has 210,000 or so distinct CDR3 sequences on record, around 18% of them singletons. The leading ten clones occupy 2.4% of the sample.

Ficoll-Paque density gradient centrifugation was used to isolate PBMCs. The junction shows trimming of 3 bases on V and 7 bases on J, and the gene matches do not reach 7 bases of it. From the cysteine up to the phenylalanine, the CDR3 has a length of 16 residues. Only CDR3 DNA is held: 48 bases, read in frame from base 1. As for this clonotype: The antigen it recognizes is unknown. Nothing much larger sits one base from this clone, and base qualities are not available.

This sequence uses TRBV12-3 or TRBV12-4 and TRBJ2-1; 12 middle bases align to TRBD2. The sample taken for sequencing was PBMCs or a T cell subset sorted from them (not recorded which). The origin of this receptor is an adult woman who had mild COVID-19 (a few samples of this study predate the infection). The sample titles of this study are shuffled in the database, so cell type and time point are left out; the donor was told from shared clones. The CDR3 loop reads CASSFRLAGGRNEQFF. Here is the DNA: TGTGCCAGCAGTTTTCGCCTAGCGGGGGGGCGGAATGAGCAGTTCTTC.